This entry features one TCR beta chain sequence. Its antigen remains unidentified. Then a second PCR, running about 6 to 12 cycles, was carried out with a sample-barcoded 5' primer and a J-beta primer mix. Via MiXCR, TCRdb re-called the 5' RACE reads, giving one row per CDR3 protein. The table shows approximately 670,000 distinct CDR3 sequences, with roughly 41% occurring only once. The data were taken from a study of blood T cells in healthy people across ages. Overall study results and limits: It was not known whether donors were CMV positive (a possible confounder of expanded clonotype changes). Naive CD4+ cell counts and diversity both ran higher in long-lived than in aged donors.

The CDR3 is 19 amino acids. Germline loops: CDR1 MGHRA, CDR2 YSYEKL. V lost 3 bases, J lost 7 bases, and 16 bases stayed unmatched. Every donor contributed roughly 10 milliliters of peripheral blood by blood draw. V gene TRBV4-1 combines with J gene TRBJ2-1, with 12 bases matching TRBD2. The source of this sequence is a man of 80 years or more in good health. Sequenced material: blood. Written as DNA, the CDR3 is TGCGCCAGCAGCCATGTACGGGACAGGGTAACTAGCGGGGGGAATGAGCAGTTCTTC. It translates to CASSHVRDRVTSGGNEQFF.